This T cell receptor beta chain was sequenced for a study of blood T cell repertoires in COVID-19. This CDR3 spans 17 amino acids. Germline CDR1 is SGHRS and CDR2 is YFSETQ. The junction had 12 bases not matched to a gene; V was cut back by 6 bases and J by 2 bases. Here immunoSEQ multiplex PCR was the method, and the copy in TCRdb shows in-frame clones only, minus some. The top ten hold approximately 12% of the sample, which has 150,000 to 200,000 clones, approximately 80% seen once. Material: PBMCs or T cells enriched from blood (not recorded which). The source is a woman between 55 and 75 years old who had recovered from COVID-19. This chain uses TRBV5-1 with TRBJ2-7, with 12 bases that match TRBD1. The CDR3 DNA reads as TGCGCCAGCACAGTGGGACAGGGGGCCCAAGTACCCTACGAGCAGTACTTC. Translated: CASTVGQGAQVPYEQYF.